The 26 T cell receptor beta chains in this list originate from one sample, sequenced in a study of shared clonotypes between healthy human individuals. In the naive CD8 group, cells lacked CD45RO and were positively selected for CCR7, so terminally differentiated effector memory CD45RA+ cells were left out. Clones were sequenced by immunoSEQ multiplex PCR, and TCRdb holds only the in-frame ones, with some missing. The table records about 550,000 clones, less than 97% of them present only once. The sample consisted of naive CD8+ T cells sorted from blood. The receptors were sampled from a woman in her 30s in good health.

The V gene is TRBV28, the J gene TRBJ2-2; D may be TRBD2 (6 bases). Germline V gives CDR1 MDHEN, CDR2 SYDVKM. V was trimmed by 5 bases and J by 4 bases, leaving 14 bases between them. This CDR3 has 15 amino acids. The CDR3 region has the DNA TGTGCCAGCAGTACGCTCGGGCGGGGCACCGGGGAGCTGTTTTTT. It is translated as CASSTLGRGTGELFF.

Points on this clone: Other nucleotide sequences in the sample specify the same CDR3. This chain uses TRBV7-9 with TRBJ2-7; no firm D call. Trimming left V 3 bases short and J 0 bases short, with 3 bases between. The length of the CDR3 is 12 residues. The germline CDR1 and CDR2 sequences are SEHNR and FQNEAQ (reference sequence). The CDR3 DNA reads as TGTGCCAGCAGCTTCTCCTCCTACGAGCAGTACTTC. Translation gives CASSFSSYEQYF.

The genes are TRBV7-6 and TRBJ2-3, with TRBD2 matching 13 bases. The CDR3 contains 16 residues. Germline loops: CDR1 SGHVS, CDR2 FNYEAQ. Trimming cost V 4 bases and J 5 bases; bases outside gene matches: 6. The CDR3, as DNA: TGTGCCAGCAGCTCTGGGACTAGCGGGGAGGAAGATACGCAGTATTTT. Translation gives CASSSGTSGEEDTQYF.

Here the CDR3 DNA reads TGTGCCAGCAGTTTATGGGGGGCGACAGGGCATTCTAGCACAGATACGCAGTATTTT. This encodes CASSLWGATGHSSTDTQYF. The chain uses TRBV28 and TRBJ2-3; 7 nucleotides agree with TRBD1. The CDR3 is 19 amino acids. With 0 bases clipped from V and 0 bases from J, the junction kept 12 bases outside the gene matches. Germline CDR1 and CDR2: MDHEN and SYDVKM.

The chain couples TRBV19 to TRBJ2-7; 8 nucleotides match TRBD1. The germline V gene has CDR1 LNHDA and CDR2 SQIVND (reference sequence). The CDR3 runs 11 residues. Trimming cost V 6 bases and J 9 bases; bases outside gene matches: 4. CDR3 residues: CASSGTGGQYF. The CDR3 coding sequence is TGTGCCAGTAGCGGGACAGGAGGGCAGTACTTC.

This clone was observed once. Within the sample, other DNA sequences also encode this same CDR3. The J gene is TRBJ2-7, the V gene TRBV7-9, with TRBD2 matching 10 bases. Trimming at V came to 4 bases and at J to 2 bases, leaving 2 bases not matched to a gene. In germline, CDR1 is SEHNR, CDR2 FQNEAQ (reference sequence). The CDR3 covers 14 residues. The CDR3 nucleotides are TGTGCCAGCAGCTCCGGACTAGCGGCCTACGAGCAGTACTTC. This encodes CASSSGLAAYEQYF.

Comment on this clone: This same CDR3 is encoded by further DNA sequences in the sample. V gene TRBV27 combines with J gene TRBJ2-7; the match to TRBD1 covers 9 bases. The germline V gene encodes CDR1 MNHEY and CDR2 SMNVEV (reference sequence). V lost 6 bases, J lost 3 bases, and 6 bases stayed unmatched. The CDR3 is made up of 14 amino acids. The CDR3 spells CASRPGQGSYEQYF. The DNA of the CDR3 is TGTGCCAGCAGACCGGGACAGGGTAGCTACGAGCAGTACTTC.

This chain joins TRBV6-6 and TRBJ2-5; the match to TRBD1 covers 8 bases. V was clipped by 4 bases and J by 5 bases; unmatched bases: 6. CDR3 length: 14 amino acids. CDR1 and CDR2 (germline): MNHNY, SVGAGI (reference sequence). The CDR3, as DNA: TGTGCCAGCAGTTCTACGACAGGGGAGGAGACCCAGTACTTC. This gives the protein CASSSTTGEETQYF.

The chain links TRBV28 to TRBJ1-2, with a tentative D call TRBD1 (6 bases). The germline CDR1 and CDR2 sequences are MDHEN and SYDVKM. This CDR3 contains 13 residues. The V end was cut by 5 bases, the J end by 3 bases, with 10 bases between. In nucleotides, the CDR3 is TGTGCCAGCAGTCAACAGGGCTACTATGGCTACACCTTC. Protein sequence: CASSQQGYYGYTF.

The chain combines TRBV7-2 with TRBJ2-7; D gene unclear. The germline V and J ends were trimmed by 5 bases and 2 bases, with 10 bases remaining between them. Per germline, CDR1 SGHTA and CDR2 FQGNSA. The CDR3 runs 13 residues. The CDR3 DNA follows: TGTGCCAGCAGCCCCGCAGGAACCTACGAGCAGTACTTC. Translation gives CASSPAGTYEQYF.

This chain links TRBV29-1 with TRBJ2-7, with D possibly being TRBD2 (5 bases). V was clipped by 5 bases and J by 5 bases, with 16 bases between them. Germline lookup yields CDR1 SQVTM and CDR2 ANQGSEA. The CDR3 spans 13 residues. CDR3 sequence reads: CSVLDYPGDEQYF. CDR3 bases: TGCAGCGTTCTAGACTACCCCGGGGACGAGCAGTACTTC.

This sequence joins TRBV9 and TRBJ2-2; D is perhaps TRBD1 or TRBD2 (6 bases each). The length of the CDR3 is 17 residues. CDR1 and CDR2 from the germline V gene are SGDLS and YYNGEE. Deletions cut 4 bases from V and 1 base from J, with 17 bases between. The CDR3 reads CASSFSGGRLNTGELFF. CDR3 sequence (DNA): TGTGCCAGCAGCTTCTCCGGGGGCAGACTGAACACCGGGGAGCTGTTTTTT.

The chain joins TRBV19 to TRBJ1-5, with D perhaps TRBD1 (6 bases). The V end was cut by 7 bases, the J end by 4 bases, with 17 bases between. Germline-derived CDR1 and CDR2 are LNHDA and SQIVND (reference sequence). This CDR3 region has 15 residues. DNA for the CDR3: TGTGCCAGTATGTCTGGAGGACAGTTTAATCAGCCCCAGCATTTT. Translation gives CASMSGGQFNQPQHF.

The chain couples TRBV14 to TRBJ1-3; D unclear. Germline V gene lookup returns CDR1 SGHDN and CDR2 FVKESK. The CDR3 length is 15 residues. Trimming took 4 bases from V and 0 from J, leaving 10 bases between them. The CDR3 loop reads CASSPGPYSGNTIYF. The CDR3 nucleotides are TGTGCCAGCAGCCCCGGACCTTACTCTGGAAACACCATATATTTT. Combining the CDR3 with reference TRBV14 and TRBJ1-3 gives the whole variable domain EAGVTQFPSHSVIEKGQTVTLRCDPISGHDNLYWYRRVMGKEIKFLLHFVKESKQDESGMPNNRFLAERTGGTYSTLKVQPAELEDSGVYFCASSPGPYSGNTIYFGEGSWLTVV.

For the CDR3, the DNA is TGTGCCAGCAGCCGAACCCTGACCAACACATTGGATACGCAGTATTTT. Protein product: CASSRTLTNTLDTQYF. V and J are TRBV7-3 and TRBJ2-3, with D unresolved. The CDR3 extends over 16 amino acids. Germline CDR1 is SGHTA and CDR2 is FQGTGA. V lost 5 bases to trimming and J lost 6 bases, with 21 bases between them. Together with reference TRBV7-3 and TRBJ2-3, the CDR3 gives the full variable domain: GAGVSQTPSNKVTEKGKYVELRCDPISGHTALYWYRQSLGQGPEFLIYFQGTGAADDSGLPNDRFFAVRPEGSVSTLKIQRTERGDSAVYLCASSRTLTNTLDTQYFGPGTRLTVL.

V is TRBV27 and J is TRBJ2-5, with D perhaps matching TRBD2 (5 bases). With the DNA end fitting TRBJ2-7 better, the J assignment may be wrong. Germline CDR1 reads MNHEY; CDR2 reads SMNVEV (reference sequence). CDR3 length: 13 residues. The CDR3 loop reads CASSLSGGSEQYF. The CDR3 region has the DNA TGTGCCAGCAGTTTATCGGGCGGGTCCGAGCAGTACTTC.

The chain employs TRBV6-5 and TRBJ2-7; 7 nucleotides agree with TRBD1. The CDR3 sequence is 16 residues long. Trimming cost V 4 bases and J 3 bases; bases outside gene matches: 12. Germline values: CDR1 MNHEY, CDR2 SVGAGI. The CDR3: CASSSTDRAPIYEQYF. CDR3 DNA sequence: TGTGCCAGCAGTTCCACCGACAGGGCTCCAATCTACGAGCAGTACTTC.

The CDR3 DNA reads as TGTGCCAGCAGTTCGACTGCGATGGGTAACATTCAGTACTTC. Protein: CASSSTAMGNIQYF. The rearrangement links TRBV27 to TRBJ2-4; no firm D call. CDR3 length equals 14 residues. The germline gives CDR1 MNHEY, CDR2 SMNVEV (reference sequence). Trimming removed 4 bases at V and 7 bases at J, with 14 bases between.

V and J are TRBV27 and TRBJ2-3, with D maybe TRBD1 (5 bases). Trimming stripped 5 bases from V and 7 bases from J, with 16 bases between. This CDR3 has 14 residues. Germline assignment: CDR1 MNHEY and CDR2 SMNVEV (reference sequence). The CDR3 DNA reads as TGTGCCAGCAGTCAATCTGCGGCAGGGAATACGCAGTATTTT. This translates into CASSQSAAGNTQYF.

On this clone itself: The same CDR3 arises from other DNA sequences in this sample as well. V and J are TRBV7-9 and TRBJ2-7; D is uncertain. With 1 base removed from V and 4 bases from J, the gap between germline ends came to 11 bases. The V gene's germline CDR1 is SEHNR and CDR2 FQNEAQ (reference sequence). The CDR3 contains 14 residues. The CDR3, as DNA: TGTGCCAGCAGCTTAGTAGGCGGTGGATACGAGCAGTACTTC. It yields the protein CASSLVGGGYEQYF.

This sequence joins TRBV6-1 and TRBJ2-7, with TRBD2 as a possible D gene (5 bases). The CDR3 covers 15 residues. Per germline, CDR1 MNHNS and CDR2 SASEGT. V lost 1 base and J lost 1, with 11 bases in between. The CDR3: CASSEGVGESYEQYF. As DNA, the CDR3 is TGTGCCAGCAGTGAAGGGGTGGGAGAGTCCTACGAGCAGTACTTC.

This chain links TRBV6-6 with TRBJ2-3, with 10 bases that match TRBD1. The CDR3 is 15 residues long. Germline CDR1 reads MNHNY; CDR2 reads SVGAGI (reference sequence). V dropped 0 bases and J dropped 9; count of bases not matched to a gene: 6. The chain's CDR3 is CASSYSSGQGRTQYF. As DNA, the CDR3 is TGTGCCAGCAGTTACTCCTCGGGACAGGGGAGGACGCAGTATTTT.

In the case of this clone: The same CDR3 also results from other DNA sequences found in this sample. The rearrangement links TRBV28 to TRBJ2-7, with D perhaps matching TRBD1 (5 bases). CDR1 and CDR2 from the germline V gene are MDHEN and SYDVKM. V dropped 3 bases and J dropped 1 base, with 10 bases sitting between them. The CDR3 loop spans 14 amino acids. CDR3 protein: CASSFSQGSYEQYF. The CDR3 coding sequence is TGTGCCAGCAGTTTCTCGCAGGGATCCTACGAGCAGTACTTC.

The chain joins TRBV2 to TRBJ1-2, with D possibly being TRBD1 (5 bases). The CDR3 has 14 residues. CDR1 and CDR2 (germline): SNHLY, FYNNEI. V was clipped by 0 bases and J by 3 bases, with 8 bases between them. CDR3 loop: CASSEAGVDYGYTF. CDR3 in DNA: TGTGCCAGCAGTGAAGCAGGGGTAGACTATGGCTACACCTTC.

The CDR3 sequence is CASMEREQYF. The DNA of the CDR3 is TGTGCCAGCATGGAACGCGAGCAGTACTTC. The V gene is TRBV2, the J gene TRBJ2-7; D call uncertain. CDR1 and CDR2 (germline): SNHLY, FYNNEI. The CDR3 is made up of 10 amino acids. Deletions cut 7 bases from V and 6 bases from J, with 7 bases between. The entire variable domain, with the rest obtained from reference TRBV2 and TRBJ2-7, is as follows: EPEVTQTPSHQVTQMGQEVILRCVPISNHLYFYWYRQILGQKVEFLVSFYNNEISEKSEIFDDQFSVERPDGSNFTLKIRSTKLEDSAMYFCASMEREQYFGPGTRLTVT.

This chain links TRBV21-1 with TRBJ2-7; the table's D gene call, TRBD2, was not cross checked with the DNA. TRBV21-1 is a pseudogene. CDR3 length equals 15 residues. CDR3 protein: CASSTTSASSYEQYF. The CDR3 bases are TGTGCCAGCAGCACCACTAGCGCATCCTCCTACGAGCAGTACTTC.